This TCR beta chain was sequenced during a study of blood T cell repertoires in COVID-19. Looking at the study overall: Sites across the United States, Italy and Spain contributed samples from acute and convalescent COVID-19. From T cells, B-cell-depleted T cells, or PBMCs came the material, which was cDNA or gDNA.

The data were produced by immunoSEQ multiplex PCR, yet TCRdb's version contains in-frame clones alone and is incomplete. The data contain some 140,000 clones, over 70% of them singletons. The length of the CDR3 is 15 residues. The junction had 5 bases not matched to a gene; V was cut back by 0 bases and J by 6 bases. Germline V lookup: CDR1 SGHRS, CDR2 YFSETQ. The V and J genes are TRBV5-1 and TRBJ2-7; 11 bases map to TRBD1. The sequence was collected from a man aged 45-65 years with active COVID-19. The sample was peripheral blood. As DNA, the CDR3 is TGCGCCAGCAGCTTGGCGGACAGGGGGCTGGGCGAGCAGTACTTC. Its protein product is CASSLADRGLGEQYF.